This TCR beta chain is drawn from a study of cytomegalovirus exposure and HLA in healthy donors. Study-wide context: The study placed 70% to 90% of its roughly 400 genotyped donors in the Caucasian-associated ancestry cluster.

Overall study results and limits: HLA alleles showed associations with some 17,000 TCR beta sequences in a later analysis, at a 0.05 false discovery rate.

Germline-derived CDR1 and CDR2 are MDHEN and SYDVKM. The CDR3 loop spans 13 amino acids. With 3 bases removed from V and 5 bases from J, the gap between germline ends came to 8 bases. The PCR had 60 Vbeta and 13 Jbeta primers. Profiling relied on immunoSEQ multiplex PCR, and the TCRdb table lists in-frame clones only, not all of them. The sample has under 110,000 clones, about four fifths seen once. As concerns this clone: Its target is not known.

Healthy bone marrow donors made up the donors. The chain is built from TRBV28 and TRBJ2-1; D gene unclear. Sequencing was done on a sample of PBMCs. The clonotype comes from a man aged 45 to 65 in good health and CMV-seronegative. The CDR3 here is CASSFGHNNEQFF. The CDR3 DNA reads TGTGCCAGCAGTTTTGGCCACAACAATGAGCAGTTCTTC.